Listed below are T cell receptor beta chains from one sample, sequenced in a study of shared clonotypes between healthy human individuals. The repertoire was sequenced with immunoSEQ multiplex PCR; TCRdb's copy has only in-frame clones and lacks some. The table records roughly 2,300,000 clones, around 93% of them present only once. The source material was naive CD4+ T cells from PBMCs. These receptors came from a man in his late teens or twenties in good health. Some clones in this sample may be carry-over from other donors' samples. Each CDR3 is given without its conserved first and last residue.

V gene,J gene,CDR3 protein
TRBV2,TRBJ2-7,ASSEGPPYEQY
TRBV5-1,TRBJ2-3,ASSLGTGQNKDTQY
TRBV7-9,TRBJ2-2,ASSPEHGELF
TRBV6-1,TRBJ2-4,SIVWGGTKNIQY
TRBV6-5,TRBJ2-7,ASSTSYEQY
TRBV29-1,TRBJ1-1,SVDRGRTEAF
TRBV28,TRBJ1-6,ASSLTQGTLH
TRBV18,TRBJ2-2,ASSRQGVNTGELF
TRBV6-1,TRBJ1-2,ASSEPNRWVYGYT
TRBV7-2,TRBJ1-1,ASSRGAGVAEAF
TRBV5-4,TRBJ2-1,ASSLELSNEQF
TRBV6-5,TRBJ2-7,ASSPGLAGVVQY
TRBV12-2,TRBJ1-2,ASRLAPPRGRRGCGYT
TRBV10-1,TRBJ2-3,ASSQGRVYTDTQY
TRBV9,TRBJ1-1,ASSVSALNTEAF
TRBV9,TRBJ1-4,ASSVEGGGEKLF
TRBV7-9,TRBJ2-1,ASSTGTSASSYNEQF
TRBV11-2,TRBJ2-5,ASSSGSRGLETQY
TRBV19,TRBJ1-2,ASKVRNYGYT
TRBV2,TRBJ2-6,ASSRLAGAPTLGANVLT
TRBV9,TRBJ2-3,ASSVDGGTDTQY
TRBV5-1,TRBJ2-2,ASNQGADTGELF
TRBV6-6,TRBJ2-2,ASSYPPTGELF
TRBV21-1,TRBJ1-6,ASSKVGNNSPLH
TRBV7-6,TRBJ2-1,ASSLASSNEQF
TRBV4-1,TRBJ2-5,ASSPTELEADQETQY
TRBV7-3,TRBJ2-1,ASSQVSGMYNEQF
TRBV11-3,TRBJ2-2,ASSKGLGNGELF
TRBV4-3,TRBJ2-1,ASSQLQGESYNEQF
TRBV6-6,TRBJ1-2,ASSNPAGNYGYT
TRBV5-1,TRBJ2-6,ASTPLASGANVLT
TRBV4-1,TRBJ2-1,ASSSGGEQF
TRBV7-6,TRBJ1-2,ASSLTGGGDNYGYT
TRBV6-1,TRBJ2-2,ASSEVPGGPSGELF
TRBV15,TRBJ2-5,ATSIGTGETQY
TRBV27,TRBJ2-6,ASHSTGTGANVLT
TRBV28,TRBJ2-7,ASSLGTGHSEQY
TRBV28,TRBJ1-2,ASSYSVWGLGYT
TRBV18,TRBJ2-7,ASSPEYEQY
TRBV4-2,TRBJ2-7,ASSQRDGTYEQY
TRBV28,TRBJ2-7,ASRQGAREQY
TRBV7-9,TRBJ2-5,ASSLTGSQETQY
TRBV18,TRBJ2-5,ASSQVGETQY
TRBV9,TRBJ2-1,ASSVGLAGPRRYNEQF
TRBV18,TRBJ2-5,ASSPPSQRETQY
TRBV18,TRBJ2-7,ASSPLGANYEQY
TRBV30,TRBJ1-2,AWSSEGTARGYT
TRBV7-9,TRBJ2-4,ASSLAHGGGKNIQY
TRBV5-8,TRBJ2-2,ASSLPGRNTGELF
TRBV5-4,TRBJ2-3,ASSNRDQQITDTQY
TRBV7-2,TRBJ2-7,ASSSTSYEQY
TRBV19,TRBJ2-5,ASTGTGTRETQY
TRBV12-5,TRBJ2-5,ASGRGLAGEETQY
TRBV30,TRBJ1-4,AWSGGTAQL